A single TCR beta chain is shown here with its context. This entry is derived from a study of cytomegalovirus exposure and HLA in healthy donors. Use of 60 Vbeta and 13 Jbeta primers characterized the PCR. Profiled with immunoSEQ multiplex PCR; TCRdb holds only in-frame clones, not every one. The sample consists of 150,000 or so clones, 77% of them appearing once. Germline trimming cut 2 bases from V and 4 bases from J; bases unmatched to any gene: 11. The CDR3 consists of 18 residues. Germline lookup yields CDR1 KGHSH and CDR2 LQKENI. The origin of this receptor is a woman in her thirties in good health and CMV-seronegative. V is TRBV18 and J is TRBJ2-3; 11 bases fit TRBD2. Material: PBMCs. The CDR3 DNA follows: TGTGCCAGCTCACCAGGTGGTCGTCCGGGACTAGCGGCAGATACGCAGTATTTT. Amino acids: CASSPGGRPGLAADTQYF.